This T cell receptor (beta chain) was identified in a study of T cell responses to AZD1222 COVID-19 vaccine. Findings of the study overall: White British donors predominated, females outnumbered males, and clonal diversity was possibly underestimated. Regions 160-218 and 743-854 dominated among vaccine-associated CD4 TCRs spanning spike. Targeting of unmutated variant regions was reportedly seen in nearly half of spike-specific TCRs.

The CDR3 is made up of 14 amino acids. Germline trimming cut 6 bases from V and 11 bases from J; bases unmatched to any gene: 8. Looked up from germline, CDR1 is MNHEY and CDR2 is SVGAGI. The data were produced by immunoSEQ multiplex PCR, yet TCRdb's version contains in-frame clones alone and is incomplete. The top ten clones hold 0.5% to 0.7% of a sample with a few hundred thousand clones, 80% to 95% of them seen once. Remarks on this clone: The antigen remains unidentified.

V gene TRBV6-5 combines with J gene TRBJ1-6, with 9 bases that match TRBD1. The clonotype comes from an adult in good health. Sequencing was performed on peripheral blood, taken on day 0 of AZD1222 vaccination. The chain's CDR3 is CASRLGQGSPPLHF. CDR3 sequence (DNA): TGTGCCAGCAGACTGGGACAGGGTTCTCCACCCCTCCACTTT.